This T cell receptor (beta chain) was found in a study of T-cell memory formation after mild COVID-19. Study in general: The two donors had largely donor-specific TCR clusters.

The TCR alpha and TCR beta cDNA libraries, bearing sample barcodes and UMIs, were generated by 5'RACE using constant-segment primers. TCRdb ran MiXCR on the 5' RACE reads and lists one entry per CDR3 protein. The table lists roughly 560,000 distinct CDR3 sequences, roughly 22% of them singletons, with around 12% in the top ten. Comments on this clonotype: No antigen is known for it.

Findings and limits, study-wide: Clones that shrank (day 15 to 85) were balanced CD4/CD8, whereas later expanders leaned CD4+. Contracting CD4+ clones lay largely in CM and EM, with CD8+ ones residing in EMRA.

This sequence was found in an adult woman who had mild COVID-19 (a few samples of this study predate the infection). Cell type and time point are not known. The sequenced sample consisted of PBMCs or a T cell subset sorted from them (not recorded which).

Here the CDR3 reads CASSITSGAAKNIQYF. The CDR3 region has the DNA TGCGCCAGCAGCATAACTAGCGGAGCAGCCAAAAACATTCAGTACTTC. The V call is TRBV5-1, the J call TRBJ2-4; 8 nucleotides align to TRBD2. V was clipped by 4 bases and J by 0 bases; unmatched bases: 6. Germline assignment: CDR1 SGHRS and CDR2 YFSETQ. This CDR3 has 16 residues.